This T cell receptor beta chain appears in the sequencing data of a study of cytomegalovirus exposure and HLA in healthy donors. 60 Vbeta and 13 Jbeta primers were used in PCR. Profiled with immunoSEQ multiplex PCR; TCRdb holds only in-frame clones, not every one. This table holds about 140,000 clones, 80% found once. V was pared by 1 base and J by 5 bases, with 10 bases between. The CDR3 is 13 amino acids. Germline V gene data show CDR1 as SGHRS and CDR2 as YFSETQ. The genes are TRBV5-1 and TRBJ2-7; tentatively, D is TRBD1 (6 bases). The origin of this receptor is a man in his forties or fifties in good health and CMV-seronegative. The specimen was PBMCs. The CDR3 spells CASSLQGTHEQYF. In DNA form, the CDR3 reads TGCGCCAGCAGCTTGCAGGGGACCCACGAGCAGTACTTC.